These 29 T cell receptor beta chains came from one sample sequenced in a study of T cells after posttransplantation cyclophosphamide. The assay was immunoSEQ multiplex PCR, and TCRdb's table has in-frame clones only and misses some. This sample carries about 30,000 clones and no singletons, and about 4.3% goes to the top ten. Sequences were obtained from PBMCs. Receptors were obtained from a woman aged 25 to 39 in good health and a related stem cell transplant donor.

There are many counts of this clone. The chain combines TRBV28 with TRBJ1-4; tentatively, D is TRBD1 (5 bases). There are 15 residues in the CDR3. The V gene's germline CDR1 is MDHEN and CDR2 SYDVKM. The V gene lost 2 bases and the J gene lost 7 bases, with 14 bases spanning the gap. CDR3 in amino acids: CASSLRGTSGEKLFF. The CDR3 bases are TGTGCCAGCAGTTTACGAGGGACTTCAGGTGAAAAACTGTTTTTT. The entire variable domain, with the rest obtained from reference TRBV28 and TRBJ1-4, is as follows: DVKVTQSSRYLVKRTGEKVFLECVQDMDHENMFWYRQDPGLGLRLIYFSYDVKMKEKGDIPEGYSVSREKKERFSLILESASTNQTSMYLCASSLRGTSGEKLFFGSGTQLSVL.

This clone was found many times. The chain has TRBV19 and TRBJ2-2; TRBD2 agrees at 9 bases. The V and J ends lost 5 bases and 3 bases, in that order; junction bases with no gene match: 13. The CDR3 spans 18 residues. Germline assignment: CDR1 LNHDA and CDR2 SQIVND (reference sequence). The CDR3 DNA sequence: TGTGCCAGTAGTCCCAGGGGTAGCGGGGGCCTGGACACCGGGGAGCTGTTTTTT. Encoded protein: CASSPRGSGGLDTGELFF.

The chain employs TRBV5-1 and TRBJ2-6; TRBD1 matches at 10 bases. With 5 bases clipped from V and 2 bases from J, the junction kept 4 bases outside the gene matches. The germline gives CDR1 SGHRS, CDR2 YFSETQ. This CDR3 has 16 amino acids. In nucleotides, the CDR3 is TGCGCCAGCAGGGGACAGGGGAACGCTGGGGCCAACGTCCTGACTTTC. Encoded protein: CASRGQGNAGANVLTF.

This clone was detected many times. The chain has TRBV11-2 and TRBJ2-7; TRBD2 might be the D (5 bases). Trimming shortened V by 2 bases and J by 3 bases, and 8 bases separated the two germline ends. The CDR3 loop spans 13 amino acids. Per the germline V gene, CDR1 is SGHAT and CDR2 is FQNNGV. The CDR3 DNA reads as TGTGCCAGCAGCTTAAACAGCGGCTACGAGCAGTACTTC. It translates to CASSLNSGYEQYF.

This clone was seen at least ten times. The rearrangement uses TRBV12-3 or TRBV12-4 and TRBJ1-3; D gene unclear. Trimming removed 6 bases at V and 7 bases at J, with 10 bases between. The length of the CDR3 is 12 residues. The CDR3, as DNA: TGTGCCAGCAGCTATATACTTAACACCATATATTTT. It encodes CASSYILNTIYF.

This clone has a count of ten or more. The chain carries TRBV18 and TRBJ2-3; 7 nucleotides line up with TRBD1. Germline CDR1 reads KGHSH; CDR2 reads LQKENI. V dropped 6 bases and J dropped 4; count of bases not matched to a gene: 10. There are 15 residues in the CDR3. The CDR3 loop is CASSPGTEGPDTQYF. The CDR3 DNA is TGTGCCAGCTCGCCCGGGACAGAGGGCCCAGATACGCAGTATTTT.

This clone was seen many times. The genes are TRBV6-1 and TRBJ1-2; 7 nucleotides line up with TRBD1. The germline V gene has CDR1 MNHNS and CDR2 SASEGT. The CDR3 sequence is 17 residues long. The ends lost 4 bases at V and 4 bases at J; junction bases unmatched: 15. In DNA form, the CDR3 reads TGTGCCAGCAGTGCTCCGCGCCTGGGAGGGGGCCTCTATGGCTACACCTTC. This sequence encodes CASSAPRLGGGLYGYTF.

The table lists this clone with many counts. V gene TRBV5-6 combines with J gene TRBJ2-7; D not certain. The germline V gene encodes CDR1 SGHDT and CDR2 YYEEEE. Trimming cost V 2 bases and J 3 bases, with 12 bases left between them. This CDR3 is built from 14 residues. CDR3 protein: CASSLGRRDYEQYF. The CDR3 coding sequence is TGTGCCAGCAGCTTAGGCAGGCGAGACTACGAGCAGTACTTC. The full variable domain, completed using reference TRBV5-6 and TRBJ2-7, is DAGVTQSPTHLIKTRGQQVTLRCSPKSGHDTVSWYQQALGQGPQFIFQYYEEEERQRGNFPDRFSGHQFPNYSSELNVNALLLGDSALYLCASSLGRRDYEQYFGPGTRLTVT.

This chain's CDR3 is CASNDRTDTQYF. In DNA, the CDR3 is TGTGCCAGCAACGACAGAACAGATACGCAGTATTTT. The chain uses TRBV6-2 or TRBV6-3 and TRBJ2-3, with D possibly TRBD1 on 5 matching bases. V lost 7 bases and J 3 bases, leaving 8 bases between the germline ends. The CDR3 runs 12 residues. Germline CDR1 and CDR2: MNHEY and SVGEGT.

This clone occurred many times. The CDR3 sequence is CASSSILENTIYF. Here the CDR3 DNA reads TGTGCCAGCAGCTCAATCTTAGAAAACACCATATATTTT. This chain connects TRBV7-3 to TRBJ1-3, with D unresolved. This CDR3 spans 13 amino acids. Germline assignment: CDR1 SGHTA and CDR2 FQGTGA. With 4 bases removed from V and 6 bases from J, the gap between germline ends came to 10 bases.

This clone showed up many times. V usage is TRBV7-9 and J usage is TRBJ2-1; 9 bases line up with TRBD1. V dropped 2 bases and J dropped 2; count of bases not matched to a gene: 10. This CDR3 spans 18 amino acids. CDR1 is SEHNR, CDR2 FQNEAQ, per germline (reference sequence). The CDR3 is CASSLIVRGTGTYNEQFF. The CDR3 DNA reads as TGTGCCAGCAGCTTAATAGTACGAGGGACAGGGACCTACAATGAGCAGTTCTTC.

There are many counts of this clone. The V gene is TRBV7-9, the J gene TRBJ1-2; TRBD1 matches 8 bases. CDR1 is SEHNR, CDR2 FQNEAQ, per germline (reference sequence). V lost 0 bases, J lost 5 bases, and 8 bases stayed unmatched. The CDR3 consists of 16 residues. CDR3 sequence: CASSLAGQGGIYGYTF. In DNA form, the CDR3 reads TGTGCCAGCAGCTTAGCCGGACAGGGAGGAATATATGGCTACACCTTC.

This clone was detected a few times. The V gene is TRBV29-1, the J gene TRBJ2-7, with 8 nucleotides matching TRBD1. This CDR3 region has 13 residues. Trimming removed 4 bases from V and 3 bases from J; junction bases left unmatched: 5. Germline lookup yields CDR1 SQVTM and CDR2 ANQGSEA. This CDR3 reads CSVAQDRGYEQYF. The CDR3 bases are TGCAGCGTTGCCCAAGACAGGGGCTACGAGCAGTACTTC.

This clone was seen a handful of times. This chain joins TRBV7-2 and TRBJ2-3; D unresolved. Between the trimmed V and J ends, which lost 4 bases and 0 bases, there was a span of 8 bases. The CDR3 length is 14 residues. Germline CDR1 and CDR2: SGHTA and FQGNSA. The CDR3 loop reads CASSSKSSTDTQYF. CDR3 DNA: TGTGCCAGCAGCTCTAAATCTAGCACAGATACGCAGTATTTT.

This clone occurred many times. The chain is built from TRBV6-2 or TRBV6-3 and TRBJ2-3, with 8 bases fitting TRBD2. The length of the CDR3 is 18 residues. Trimming at V came to 0 bases and at J to 2 bases, leaving 10 bases not matched to a gene. Germline loops: CDR1 MNHEY, CDR2 SVGEGT. The CDR3 DNA is TGTGCCAGCAGTTACTCAATCGCCCCGACTAGCGACACAGATACGCAGTATTTT. Amino acid sequence: CASSYSIAPTSDTDTQYF.

Only a few counts were recorded for this clone. The chain has TRBV4-2 and TRBJ1-1; D not resolved. Per germline, CDR1 LGHNA and CDR2 YNFKEQ. Trimming removed 0 bases at V and 4 bases at J, with 9 bases between. The CDR3 spans 14 residues. The CDR3 protein is CASSQERVGTEAFF. The CDR3 DNA reads as TGTGCCAGCAGCCAAGAACGGGTCGGCACTGAAGCTTTCTTT.

This clone was detected ten times or more. This chain connects TRBV6-5 to TRBJ1-1; D is possibly TRBD1 (5 bases). CDR1 is MNHEY and CDR2 is SVGAGI in the germline V gene. V was trimmed by 6 bases and J by 2 bases, leaving 16 bases between them. The CDR3 consists of 15 residues. The CDR3 is CASRGSSGVNTEAFF. CDR3 DNA sequence: TGTGCCAGCAGGGGCAGTTCGGGGGTTAACACTGAAGCTTTCTTT.

This clone was detected ten times or more. This chain joins TRBV4-2 and TRBJ2-2; D gene uncertain. The ends were cut back, 0 bases at V and 1 base at J, with 9 bases in the middle. The CDR3 length is 16 residues. Germline CDR1 LGHNA, CDR2 YNFKEQ. CDR3 nucleotide sequence: TGTGCCAGCAGCCAAGATCCCCCCCGGAACACCGGGGAGCTGTTTTTT. This codes for CASSQDPPRNTGELFF.

This clone has ten or more counts. This sequence joins TRBV5-4 and TRBJ1-2, with no clear D. V gave up 1 base and J gave up 4 bases, with 8 bases separating them. CDR1 is SGHNT, CDR2 YYREEE, per germline (reference sequence). The CDR3 is 13 residues long. The DNA for the CDR3 is TGTGCCAGCAGCTTGCAGAGTTCCTATGGCTACACCTTC. As protein: CASSLQSSYGYTF. Full variable domain (rest looked up from reference TRBV5-4 and TRBJ1-2): ETGVTQSPTHLIKTRGQQVTLRCSSQSGHNTVSWYQQALGQGPQFIFQYYREEENGRGNFPPRFSGLQFPNYSSELNVNALELDDSALYLCASSLQSSYGYTFGSGTRLTVV.

This clone was found many times. This rearrangement joins TRBV7-9 to TRBJ1-1; D is perhaps TRBD1 (5 bases). Germline loops: CDR1 SEHNR, CDR2 FQNEAQ (reference sequence). The CDR3 covers 17 residues. Trimming cost V 0 bases and J 4 bases, with 18 bases left between them. CDR3 bases: TGTGCCAGCAGCTTAGCGGGGCTTCGATTTGGGGTCACTGAAGCTTTCTTT. Its translation is CASSLAGLRFGVTEAFF.

This clone has at least ten counts. The CDR3 DNA follows: TGTGCCAGCAGCGTAACAGGGGGGAATCAGCCCCAGCATTTT. Residues: CASSVTGGNQPQHF. The genes are TRBV7-2 and TRBJ1-5; the match to TRBD1 covers 8 bases. J gave up 4 bases and V 5 bases, and 4 bases lay outside the gene matches. The CDR3 is made up of 14 amino acids. The germline gives CDR1 SGHTA, CDR2 FQGNSA.

The genes are TRBV25-1 and TRBJ2-5; the D is unclear. CDR3 length equals 12 residues. Trimming took 3 bases from V and 10 from J, leaving 12 bases between them. The germline V gene has CDR1 MGHDK and CDR2 SYGVNS. CDR3 nucleotide sequence: TGTGCCAGCAGTGACAGGCCGTTGGTCCAGTACTTC. Translated, it gives CASSDRPLVQYF.

This clone was detected ten times or more. This rearrangement joins TRBV11-2 to TRBJ2-7, with D possibly TRBD1 on 5 matching bases. Trimming took 1 base from V and 0 from J, leaving 13 bases between them. The CDR3 runs 16 residues. Germline values: CDR1 SGHAT, CDR2 FQNNGV. The CDR3 nucleotides are TGTGCCAGCAGCTTAGTAGGTGGGGCTAGCTCCTACGAGCAGTACTTC. Translation gives CASSLVGGASSYEQYF. The full variable domain, with the rest looked up from reference TRBV11-2 and TRBJ2-7, is EAGVAQSPRYKIIEKRQSVAFWCNPISGHATLYWYQQILGQGPKLLIQFQNNGVVDDSQLPKDRFSAERLKGVDSTLKIQPAKLEDSAVYLCASSLVGGASSYEQYFGPGTRLTVT.

This clone showed up many times. The chain links TRBV5-1 to TRBJ2-5; TRBD2 agrees at 11 bases. V gave up 5 bases and J gave up 3 bases; unmatched junction bases: 3. Germline loops: CDR1 SGHRS, CDR2 YFSETQ. The CDR3 is 14 residues long. CDR3 coding DNA: TGCGCCAGCAGGCTGGGACTAGCGGAAGAGACCCAGTACTTC. Encoded protein: CASRLGLAEETQYF.

This clone was observed many times. The rearrangement joins TRBV10-1 to TRBJ1-1; tentative D call: TRBD1 (5 bases). Germline CDR1 reads WNHNN; CDR2 reads SYGVQD (reference sequence). Trimming stripped 0 bases from V and 6 bases from J, with 17 bases between. This CDR3 has 16 amino acids. The DNA of the CDR3 is TGCGCCAGCAGTGAGTCCCGGGCGGGGGGGTGTGCTGAAGCTTTCTTT. Protein product: CASSESRAGGCAEAFF.

The rearrangement uses TRBV30 and TRBJ2-2; D gene ambiguous. Germline V gene lookup returns CDR1 GTSNPN and CDR2 SVGIG (reference sequence). The CDR3 loop spans 15 amino acids. V was pared by 0 bases and J by 5 bases, with 13 bases between. The CDR3 DNA is TGTGCCTGGAGTGTACAAGGGTTGGAGACCGGGGAGCTGTTTTTT. Amino acids: CAWSVQGLETGELFF.

This clone was seen repeatedly, ten times or more. The rearrangement joins TRBV5-1 to TRBJ2-1; 7 bases line up with TRBD2. Losses at the gene ends were 0 bases for V and 5 bases for J; bases not matched to a gene: 2. Germline assignment: CDR1 SGHRS and CDR2 YFSETQ. This CDR3 is built from 14 residues. The CDR3, as DNA: TGCGCCAGCAGCTTGGGCGGGGGAGACAATGAGCAGTTCTTC. Residues: CASSLGGGDNEQFF.

This clone was recorded at least ten times. The J gene is TRBJ2-1, the V gene TRBV27; TRBD1 matches at 7 bases. There are 15 residues in the CDR3. CDR1 is MNHEY and CDR2 is SMNVEV in the germline V gene (reference sequence). J was trimmed by 3 bases and V by 4 bases; bases with no gene match: 6. DNA for the CDR3: TGTGCCAGCAGTTCACCCGGGACAGTCTACAATGAGCAGTTCTTC. It codes for CASSSPGTVYNEQFF.

In this sample, this clone turned up many times. The chain has TRBV6-2 or TRBV6-3 and TRBJ2-3, with 9 bases identical to TRBD2. The J segment lost 5 bases and the V segment lost 1 base, leaving 10 bases of the junction unmatched. Germline V lookup: CDR1 MNHEY, CDR2 SVGEGT. The CDR3 has 17 residues. The CDR3 loop is CASSYWILAGSRDTQYF. CDR3 nucleotides: TGTGCCAGCAGTTACTGGATCCTAGCGGGGAGTCGAGATACGCAGTATTTT.